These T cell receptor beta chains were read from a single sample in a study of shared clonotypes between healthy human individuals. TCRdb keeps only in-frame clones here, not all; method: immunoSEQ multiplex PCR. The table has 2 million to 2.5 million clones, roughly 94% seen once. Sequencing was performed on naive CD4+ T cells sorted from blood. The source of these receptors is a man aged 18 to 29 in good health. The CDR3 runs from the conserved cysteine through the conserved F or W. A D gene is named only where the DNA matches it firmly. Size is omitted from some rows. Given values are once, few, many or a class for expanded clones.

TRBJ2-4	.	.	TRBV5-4	TGTGCCAGCAGTTCTGGGAGAAACTCGAACATTCAGTACTTC	CASSSGRNSNIQYF
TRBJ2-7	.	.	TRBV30	TGTGCCTGGAGGCGTACGGGTGTCTCCTACGAGCAGTACTTC	CAWRRTGVSYEQYF
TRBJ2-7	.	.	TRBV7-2	TGTGCCAGCAGCTATGGAGGGCCGGATGGCGAGCAGTACTTC	CASSYGGPDGEQYF
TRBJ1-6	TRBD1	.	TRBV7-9	TGTGCCAGCAGACCGCAGGGGGGCTATAATTCACCCCTCCACTTT	CASRPQGGYNSPLHF
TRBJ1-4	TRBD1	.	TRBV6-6	TGTGCCAGCATTTGGGGGACAGGGCAGGAAAAACTGTTTTTT	CASIWGTGQEKLFF
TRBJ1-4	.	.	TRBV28	TGTGCCAGCAGTTTATTTGGGACATTAAATGAAAAACTGTTTTTT	CASSLFGTLNEKLFF
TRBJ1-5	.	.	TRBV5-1	TGCGCCAGCAGCCTCGATGGAGGCAATCAGCCCCAGCATTTT	CASSLDGGNQPQHF
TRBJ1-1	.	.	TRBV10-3	TGTGCCATCAGGGCTTCGAAGGACACTGAAGCTTTCTTT	CAIRASKDTEAFF
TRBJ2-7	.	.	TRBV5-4	TGTGCCAGCAGCTTGGGACAGCTGGGGTCCTACGAGCAGTACTTC	CASSLGQLGSYEQYF
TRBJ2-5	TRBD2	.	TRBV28	TGTGCCAGCAGCCCCAGCTCGGGCGGGGGGCAAGAGACCCAGTACTTC	CASSPSSGGGQETQYF
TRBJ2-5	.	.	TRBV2	TGTGCCAGCAGTGTGTTACAAGAGACCCAGTACTTC	CASSVLQETQYF
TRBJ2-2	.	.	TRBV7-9	TGTGCCAGCAGCTTAGGAGATACTAGCTCCGGGGAGCTGTTTTTT	CASSLGDTSSGELFF
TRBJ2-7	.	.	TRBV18	TGTGCCAGCTCACCACCTAGGGGGTTAGACTCCTACGAGCAGTACTTC	CASSPPRGLDSYEQYF
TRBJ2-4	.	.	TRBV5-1	TGCGCCAGCAGCTTGGACGGGGGTGCAAACATTCAGTACTTC	CASSLDGGANIQYF
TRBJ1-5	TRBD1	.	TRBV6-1	TGTGCCACCGGACAGGGGAATCAGCCCCAGCATTTT	CATGQGNQPQHF
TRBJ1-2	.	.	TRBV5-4	TGTGCCAGCAGCTTGGAAGTACCTCGAGGCTATGGCTACACCTTC	CASSLEVPRGYGYTF
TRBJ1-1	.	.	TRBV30	TGTGCCTGGGCTATCATCCCGAAGGCTTTCTTT	CAWAIIPKAFF
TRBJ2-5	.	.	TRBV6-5	TGTGCCAGCAATCGGGGGACGGGCAGTGGAGAGACCCAGTACTTC	CASNRGTGSGETQYF
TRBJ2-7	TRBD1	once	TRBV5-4	TGTGCCAGCAGCTTGGCTAAGGACAGGCCGTACGAGCAGTACTTC	CASSLAKDRPYEQYF
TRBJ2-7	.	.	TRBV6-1	TGTGCCAGCAGTGAAGACGGGGGGCGTTACGAGCAGTACTTC	CASSEDGGRYEQYF
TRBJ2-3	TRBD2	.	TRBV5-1	TGCGCCAGCAGCCCTTTCGGGGGGAGAAGTTTTGCAGATACGCAGTATTTT	CASSPFGGRSFADTQYF
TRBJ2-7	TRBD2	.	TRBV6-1	TGTGCCAGCAGATGGGGAGGGGCGGGGGCCTACGAGCAGTACTTC	CASRWGGAGAYEQYF
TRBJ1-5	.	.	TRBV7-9	TGTGCCAGCAGCTTATCCACACAGGGTTCGCTGCATTTT	CASSLSTQGSLHF
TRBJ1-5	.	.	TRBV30	TGTGCCTGGATAAGTGGAAATCAGCCCCAGCATTTT	CAWISGNQPQHF
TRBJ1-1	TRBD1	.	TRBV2	TGTGCCAGCATGCGACAGGGGAACACTGAAGCTTTCTTT	CASMRQGNTEAFF
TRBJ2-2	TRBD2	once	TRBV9	TGTGCCAGCAGCGTACGCGGACTAGCGAGCGGCACCGGGGAGCTGTTTTTT	CASSVRGLASGTGELFF
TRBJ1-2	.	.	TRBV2	TGTGCCAGCACCATGTGGGGCAGGGAGGGCGTTGATGGCTACACCTTC	CASTMWGREGVDGYTF
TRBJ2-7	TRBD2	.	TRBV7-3	TGTGCCAGCAGCTCCGGGACTACCTTCTACGAGCAGTACTTC	CASSSGTTFYEQYF
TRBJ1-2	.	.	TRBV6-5	TGTGCCAGCAGTTACTCGTCGGCAGGCAATACCTATGGCTACACCTTC	CASSYSSAGNTYGYTF
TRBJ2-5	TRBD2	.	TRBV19	TGTGCCAGTAGTATTTCCCACGTAGCGGGCCAAGAGACCCAGTACTTC	CASSISHVAGQETQYF
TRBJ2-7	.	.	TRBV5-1	TGCGCCAGCAGCTTGAGCCACGGATCATTGAGCGAGCAGTACTTC	CASSLSHGSLSEQYF
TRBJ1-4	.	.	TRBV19	TGTGCCAGTAGACACCCCTCTGGTAATGAAAAACTGTTTTTT	CASRHPSGNEKLFF
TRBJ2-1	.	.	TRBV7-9	TGTGCCAGCAGCTTAGAACTAGAAGCCTACAATGAGCAGTTCTTC	CASSLELEAYNEQFF
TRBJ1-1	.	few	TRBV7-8	TGTGCCAGCAGCTTAGCTCAGTGGAACACTGAAGCTTTCTTT	CASSLAQWNTEAFF
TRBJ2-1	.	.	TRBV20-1	TGCAGTGCCCGGGCGGGTGCTGAGCAGTTCTTC	CSARAGAEQFF
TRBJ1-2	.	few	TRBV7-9	TGTGCCAGCAGCACACAAATCGACTATGGCTACACCTTC	CASSTQIDYGYTF
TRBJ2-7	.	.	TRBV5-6	TGTGCCAGCAGCTTCGGTGGGCTGGCAGGGTCCCACGAGCAGTACTTC	CASSFGGLAGSHEQYF
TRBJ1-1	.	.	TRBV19	TGTGCCAGTAGTATAATAGGCGGAGGATCGGAAGCTTTCTTT	CASSIIGGGSEAFF
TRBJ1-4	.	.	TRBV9	TGTGCCAGCAGCCCACGACAGATGAATGAAAAACTGTTTTTT	CASSPRQMNEKLFF
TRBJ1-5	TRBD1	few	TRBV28	TGTGCCAGCAGTTTTGCAGGGACAGGCAATCAGCCCCAGCATTTT	CASSFAGTGNQPQHF
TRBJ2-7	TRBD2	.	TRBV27	TGTGCCAGCAGTTCTACTGGGACTAGCGGGACCTATGTGCAGTACTTC	CASSSTGTSGTYVQYF
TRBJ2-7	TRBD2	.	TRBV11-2	TGTGCCAGCAGCTTGAGTAGCGGGAGTACCGAGCAGTACTTC	CASSLSSGSTEQYF
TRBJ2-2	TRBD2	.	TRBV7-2	TGTGCCAGCAGCTCAGGGACTAGCGGGAGTACCGGGGAGCTGTTTTTT	CASSSGTSGSTGELFF
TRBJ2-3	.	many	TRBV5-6	TGTGCCAGCAGCTTGATGATAGGAGAGACAGATACGCAGTATTTT	CASSLMIGETDTQYF